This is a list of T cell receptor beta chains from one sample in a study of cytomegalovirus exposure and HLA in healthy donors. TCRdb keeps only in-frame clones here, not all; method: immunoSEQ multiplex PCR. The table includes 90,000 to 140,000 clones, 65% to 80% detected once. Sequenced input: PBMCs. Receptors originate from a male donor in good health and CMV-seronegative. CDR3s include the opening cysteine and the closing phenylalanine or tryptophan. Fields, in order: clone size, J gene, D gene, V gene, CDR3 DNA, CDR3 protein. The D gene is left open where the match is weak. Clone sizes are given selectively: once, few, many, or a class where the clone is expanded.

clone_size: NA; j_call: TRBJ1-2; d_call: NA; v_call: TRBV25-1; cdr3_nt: TGTGCCAGCAGTGTGTTAAACTATGGCTACACCTTC; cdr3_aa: CASSVLNYGYTF
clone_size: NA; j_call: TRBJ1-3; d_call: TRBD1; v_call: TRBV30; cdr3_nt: TGTGCCTGGAGGGACAGGGCTCTCTCTGGAAACACCATATATTTT; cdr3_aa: CAWRDRALSGNTIYF
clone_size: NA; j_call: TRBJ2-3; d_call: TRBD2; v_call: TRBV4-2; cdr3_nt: TGTGCCAGCAGCCAGGGCCAGCGGGAGACAGATACGCAGTATTTT; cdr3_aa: CASSQGQRETDTQYF
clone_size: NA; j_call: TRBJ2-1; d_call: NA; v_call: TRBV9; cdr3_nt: TGTGCCAGCAGCGTAACTAGCAGCAATGAGCAGTTCTTC; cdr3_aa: CASSVTSSNEQFF
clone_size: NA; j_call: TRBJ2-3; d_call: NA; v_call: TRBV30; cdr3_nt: TGTGCCTGGAGTAGGGCAGGGGGCACAGATACGCAGTATTTT; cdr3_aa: CAWSRAGGTDTQYF
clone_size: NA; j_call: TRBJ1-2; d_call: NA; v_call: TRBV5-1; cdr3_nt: TGCGCCAGCAGCTTGGCGGCCGGAGCCACTACTAACTATGGCTACACCTTC; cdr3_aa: CASSLAAGATTNYGYTF
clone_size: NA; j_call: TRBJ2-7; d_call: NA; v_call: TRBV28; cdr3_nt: TGTGCCAGCAGGACACCGCGTGGGGGCTCTGGCTACGAGCAGTACTTC; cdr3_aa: CASRTPRGGSGYEQYF
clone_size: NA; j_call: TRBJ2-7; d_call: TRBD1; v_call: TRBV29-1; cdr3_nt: TGCAGCGGCTCCGGGGCAGGGGGATACGAGCAGTACTTC; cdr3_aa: CSGSGAGGYEQYF
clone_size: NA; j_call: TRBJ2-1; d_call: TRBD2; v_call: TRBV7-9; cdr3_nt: TGTGCCAGCAGCCCCAGCGGGAGCTCCTACAATGAGCAGTTCTTC; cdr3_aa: CASSPSGSSYNEQFF
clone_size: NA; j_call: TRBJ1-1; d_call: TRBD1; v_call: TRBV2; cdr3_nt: TGTGCCAGCACCGGGACAGGGAGATTCACTGAAGCTTTCTTT; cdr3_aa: CASTGTGRFTEAFF
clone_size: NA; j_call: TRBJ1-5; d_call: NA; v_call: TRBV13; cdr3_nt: TGTGCCAGCAGCTTATTTTCAGGAGGTAGCAATCAGCCCCAGCATTTT; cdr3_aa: CASSLFSGGSNQPQHF
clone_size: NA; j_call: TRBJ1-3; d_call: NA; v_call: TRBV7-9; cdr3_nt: TGTGCCAGCAGCTTAGAGGGCAGGGTAAACACCATATATTTT; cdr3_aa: CASSLEGRVNTIYF
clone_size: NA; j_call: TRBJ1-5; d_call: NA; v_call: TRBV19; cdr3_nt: TGTGCCAGTAGTATTCGACACTCAACAGTTACCTATAGCAATCAGCCCCAGCATTTT; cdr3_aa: CASSIRHSTVTYSNQPQHF
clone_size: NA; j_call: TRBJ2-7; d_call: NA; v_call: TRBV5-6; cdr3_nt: TGTGCCAGCAGCTTGGCCTTAGAGGGTCAACTCTCCTACGAGCAGTACTTC; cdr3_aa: CASSLALEGQLSYEQYF
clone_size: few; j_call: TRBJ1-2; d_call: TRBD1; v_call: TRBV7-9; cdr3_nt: TGTGCCAGCAGCCCTACTTCCGGGACAGGGGCCGGCTACACCTTC; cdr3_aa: CASSPTSGTGAGYTF
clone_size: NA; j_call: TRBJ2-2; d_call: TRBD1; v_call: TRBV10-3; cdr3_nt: TGTGCCATCAGGGGACAGGGTGCCTCCGGGGAGCTGTTTTTT; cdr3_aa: CAIRGQGASGELFF
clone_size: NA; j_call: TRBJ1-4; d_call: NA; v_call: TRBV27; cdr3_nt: TGTGCCAGCAGTTCACAGGGCCTTGAAAAACTGTTTTTT; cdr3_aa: CASSSQGLEKLFF
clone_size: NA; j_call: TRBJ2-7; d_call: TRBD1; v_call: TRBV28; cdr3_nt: TGTGCCAGCAGCCCCTGGACAGGGGATTTCCACGAGCAGTACTTC; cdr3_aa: CASSPWTGDFHEQYF
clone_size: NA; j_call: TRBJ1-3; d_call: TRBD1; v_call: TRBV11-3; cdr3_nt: TGTGCCAGCAGCCGGACAGGCTCTGGAAACACCATATATTTT; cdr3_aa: CASSRTGSGNTIYF
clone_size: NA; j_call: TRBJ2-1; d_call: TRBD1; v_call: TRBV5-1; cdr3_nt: TGCGCCAGCAGACACCGGGACAGGGGGCTTATGGAGCAGTTCTTC; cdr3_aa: CASRHRDRGLMEQFF
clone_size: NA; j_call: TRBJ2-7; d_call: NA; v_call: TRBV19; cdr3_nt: TGTGCCAGTAGCTGGAGGGGAACTACCTACGAGCAGTACTTC; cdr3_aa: CASSWRGTTYEQYF
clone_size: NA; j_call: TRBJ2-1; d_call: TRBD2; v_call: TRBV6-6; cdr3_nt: TGTGCCAGCAGTGCGCCCGGGACTAGCGGGAATGATGAGCAGTTCTTC; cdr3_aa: CASSAPGTSGNDEQFF
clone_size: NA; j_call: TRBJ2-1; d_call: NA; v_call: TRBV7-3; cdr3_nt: TGTGCCAGCAGCGGAACTAGCAGTCCATCTTACAATGAGCAGTTCTTC; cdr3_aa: CASSGTSSPSYNEQFF
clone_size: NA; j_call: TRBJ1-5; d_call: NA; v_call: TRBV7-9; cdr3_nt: TGTGCCAGCGGGGGGAGGTATAGCAATCAGCCCCAGCATTTT; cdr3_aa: CASGGRYSNQPQHF
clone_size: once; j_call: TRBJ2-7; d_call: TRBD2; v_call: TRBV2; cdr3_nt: TGTGCCAGCAGTGAAGCGATAGCGGGACCTTCTAGGGAGCAGTACTTC; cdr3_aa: CASSEAIAGPSREQYF
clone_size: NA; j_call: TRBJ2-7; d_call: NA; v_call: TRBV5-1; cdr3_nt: TGCGCCAGAAACCCCCCTGGACTTTCCTACGAGCAGTACTTC; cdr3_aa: CARNPPGLSYEQYF
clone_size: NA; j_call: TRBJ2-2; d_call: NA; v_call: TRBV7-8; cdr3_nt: TGTGCCAGCAGCTTGCGACTTCCGGTCGCGAACACCGGGGAGCTGTTTTTT; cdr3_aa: CASSLRLPVANTGELFF
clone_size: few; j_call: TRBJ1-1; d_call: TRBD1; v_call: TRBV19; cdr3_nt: TGTGCCAGTAGTAGGGGGACAGGCACTGAAGCTTTCTTT; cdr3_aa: CASSRGTGTEAFF
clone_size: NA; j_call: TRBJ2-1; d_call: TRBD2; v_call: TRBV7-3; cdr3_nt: TGTGCCAGCAGCTTAACGTATGGGGCTAGCGGGAGCTACAACAATGAGCAGTTCTTC; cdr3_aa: CASSLTYGASGSYNNEQFF
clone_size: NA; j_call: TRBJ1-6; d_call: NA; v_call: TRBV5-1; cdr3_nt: TGCGCCAGCAGCTCTAGTGGCTATAATTCACCCCTCCACTTT; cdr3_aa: CASSSSGYNSPLHF
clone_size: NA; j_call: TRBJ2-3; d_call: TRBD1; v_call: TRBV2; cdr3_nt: TGTGCCAGATCAAGGGGGCAGGGCACAGATACGCAGTATTTT; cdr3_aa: CARSRGQGTDTQYF
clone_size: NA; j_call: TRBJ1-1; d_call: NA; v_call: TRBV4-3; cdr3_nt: TGCGCCAGCAGCCCCACCCGGGAGCGGTTCACTGAAGCTTTCTTT; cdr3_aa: CASSPTRERFTEAFF
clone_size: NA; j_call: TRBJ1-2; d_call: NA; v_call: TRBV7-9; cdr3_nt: TGTGCCAGCAGCTCCCCCGGGACACAAAACTATGGCTACACCTTC; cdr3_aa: CASSSPGTQNYGYTF
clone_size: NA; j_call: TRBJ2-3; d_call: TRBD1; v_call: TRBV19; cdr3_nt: TGTGCCAGTAAAGGGGGCGACGACCCGCAGTATTTT; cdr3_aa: CASKGGDDPQYF
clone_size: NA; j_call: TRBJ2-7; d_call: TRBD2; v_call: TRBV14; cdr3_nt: TGTGCCAGCAGCCAGTGGGACAGAGATAGCGGGAGGTACGAGCAGTACTTC; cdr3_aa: CASSQWDRDSGRYEQYF
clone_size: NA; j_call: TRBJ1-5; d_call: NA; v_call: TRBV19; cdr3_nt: TGTGCCAGTAGTATACAGGGCCCCCTCGGCAATCAGCCCCAGCATTTT; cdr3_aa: CASSIQGPLGNQPQHF
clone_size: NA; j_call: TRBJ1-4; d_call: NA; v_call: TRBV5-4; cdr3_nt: TGTGCCAGCAGCTTGGTAGGGCAGGGGAGTGAAAAACTGTTTTTT; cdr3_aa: CASSLVGQGSEKLFF
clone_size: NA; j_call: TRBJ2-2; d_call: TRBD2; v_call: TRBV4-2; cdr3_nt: TGTGCCAGCAGCCTACGACTAGCGAAGTACGGGGAGCTGTTTTTT; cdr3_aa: CASSLRLAKYGELFF
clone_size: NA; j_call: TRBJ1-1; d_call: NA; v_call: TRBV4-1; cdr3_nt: TGCGCCAGCAGCCGGGAGAGAGGTGAAGCTTTCTTT; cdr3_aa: CASSRERGEAFF
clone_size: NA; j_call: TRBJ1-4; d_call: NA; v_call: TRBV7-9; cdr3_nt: TGTGCCAGCAGCTTAGGTTCCACAGGGAAGAATGAAAAACTGTTTTTT; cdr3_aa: CASSLGSTGKNEKLFF
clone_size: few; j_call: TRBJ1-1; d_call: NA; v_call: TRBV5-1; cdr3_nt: TGCGCCAGCAGGTTGACCGGCGGTGAAGCTTTCTTT; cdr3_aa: CASRLTGGEAFF
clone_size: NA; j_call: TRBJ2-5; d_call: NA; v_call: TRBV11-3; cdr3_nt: TGTGCCAGCAGCTCAATAAGGGGTGAGACCCAGTACTTC; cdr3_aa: CASSSIRGETQYF
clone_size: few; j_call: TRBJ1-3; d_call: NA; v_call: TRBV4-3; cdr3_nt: TGCGCCAGCAGCCAAGATACCGAGCAAGGAAACACCATATATTTT; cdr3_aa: CASSQDTEQGNTIYF
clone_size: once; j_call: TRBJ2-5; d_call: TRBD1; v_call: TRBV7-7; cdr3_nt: TGTGCCAGCAGCTTAAGAGGGGACAGGGGGCTCCAGTACTTC; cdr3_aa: CASSLRGDRGLQYF
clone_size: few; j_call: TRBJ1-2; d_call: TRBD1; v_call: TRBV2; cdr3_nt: TGTGCCAGCAGTGCCCCCGGGACAGATTATGGCTACACCTTC; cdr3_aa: CASSAPGTDYGYTF
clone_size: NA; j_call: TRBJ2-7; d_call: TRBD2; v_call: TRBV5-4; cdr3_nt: TGTGCCAGCAGCCCGGGACTAGCGGACCCCTACGAGCAGTACTTC; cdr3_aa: CASSPGLADPYEQYF
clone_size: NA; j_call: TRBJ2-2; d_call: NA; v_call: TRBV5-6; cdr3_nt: TGTGCCAGCAGCTTGTCCATCGGGGAGCTGTTTTTT; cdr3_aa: CASSLSIGELFF
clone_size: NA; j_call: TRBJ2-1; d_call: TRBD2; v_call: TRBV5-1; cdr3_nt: TGCGCCAGCAGCCCCCATCGGGAGGATGGTGAGCAGTTCTTC; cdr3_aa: CASSPHREDGEQFF
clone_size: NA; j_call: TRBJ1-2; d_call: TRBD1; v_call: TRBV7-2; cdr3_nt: TGTGCCAGCAGCTTTGCGACAGGGTCCGGTTTGGGAGGCTACACCTTC; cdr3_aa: CASSFATGSGLGGYTF
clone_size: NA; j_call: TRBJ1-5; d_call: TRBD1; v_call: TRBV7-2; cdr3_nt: TGTGCCAGCAGCCTGGGGACAGGGGGAGGTCAGCCCCAGCATTTT; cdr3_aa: CASSLGTGGGQPQHF
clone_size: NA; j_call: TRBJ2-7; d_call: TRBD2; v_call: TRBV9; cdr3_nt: TGTGCCAGCAGCGTAGGCGGGAGTAGTCCCGGGTACGAGCAGTACTTC; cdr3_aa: CASSVGGSSPGYEQYF
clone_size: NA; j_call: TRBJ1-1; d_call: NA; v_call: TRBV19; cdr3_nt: TGTGCCAGTGACCCCGGGAGGGGGACTGAAGCTTTCTTT; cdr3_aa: CASDPGRGTEAFF
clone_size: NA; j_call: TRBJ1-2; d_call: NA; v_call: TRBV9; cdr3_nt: TGTGCCAGCAGCCCCACAGGTTTTGGCTACACCTTC; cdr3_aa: CASSPTGFGYTF
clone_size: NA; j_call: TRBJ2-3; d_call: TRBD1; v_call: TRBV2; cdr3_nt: TGTGCCAGCAGGGGACAGACAGATACGCAGTATTTT; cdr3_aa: CASRGQTDTQYF